Listed here are 26 T cell receptor beta chains from one sample, sequenced in a study of OX40 agonist ivuxolimab in advanced cancers. Sequencing used immunoSEQ multiplex PCR; TCRdb keeps in-frame clones, though not all of them. Of around 14,000 clones listed, around four fifths are singletons. The starting material was CD4+ or CD8+ T cells sorted from blood, obtained in a trial of the OX40 agonist ivuxolimab. These TCRs come from an adult with an advanced solid tumor such as melanoma, head and neck, liver or kidney cancer.

The chain couples TRBV9 to TRBJ1-3; no clear D gene. Germline V gene lookup returns CDR1 SGDLS and CDR2 YYNGEE. Trimming cost V 4 bases and J 1 base, with 6 bases left between them. The CDR3 covers 13 residues. CDR3: CASSPRSGNTIYF. In DNA form, the CDR3 reads TGTGCCAGCAGCCCCAGGTCTGGAAACACCATATATTTT.

The V and J genes are TRBV6-4 and TRBJ2-2; tentatively, D is TRBD1 (6 bases). Per germline, CDR1 MRHNA and CDR2 SNTAGT. CDR3 length equals 13 residues. The V end lost 7 bases, the J end lost 1 base, and 7 bases lay between the germline ends. The chain's CDR3 is CASMGQNTGELFF. In DNA form, the CDR3 reads TGTGCCAGCATGGGACAGAACACCGGGGAGCTGTTTTTT.

The chain uses TRBV28 and TRBJ2-5; the match to TRBD1 covers 7 bases. The better agreement between TRBJ2-7 and the DNA end casts doubt on the J call. CDR1 and CDR2 (germline): MDHEN, SYDVKM. The CDR3 spans 15 residues. CDR3 loop: CASTLNRDSSYEQYF. CDR3 DNA sequence: TGTGCCAGCACCTTAAACCGGGACAGCTCCTACGAGCAGTACTTC.

This clone appeared once. This rearrangement joins TRBV4-1 to TRBJ1-4; D uncertain. The CDR3 has 11 residues. V dropped 0 bases and J dropped 11 bases, with 4 bases sitting between them. Germline V gives CDR1 MGHRA, CDR2 YSYEKL. CDR3 sequence: CASSQDYKLFF. The CDR3 DNA reads as TGCGCCAGCAGCCAAGACTACAAACTGTTTTTT.

CDR3 nucleotide sequence: TGTGCCAGCAGCCAAGCCTACAATGAGCAGTTCTTC. Protein: CASSQAYNEQFF. The chain carries TRBV7-9 and TRBJ2-1; D call uncertain. Trimming cost V 5 bases and J 2 bases, with 4 bases left between them. Looked up from germline, CDR1 is SEHNR and CDR2 is FQNEAQ (reference sequence). The CDR3 runs 12 residues.

The V call is TRBV4-1, the J call TRBJ2-7; no definite D call. This CDR3 has 14 residues. Trimming removed 4 bases from V and 9 bases from J, with 19 bases in between. Germline V CDR1 and CDR2: MGHRA, YSYEKL. This CDR3 is CASSPPTGYASQYF. CDR3 DNA: TGCGCCAGCAGCCCACCGACTGGGTACGCCTCGCAGTACTTC.

V is TRBV28 and J is TRBJ1-1, with a tentative D call TRBD1 (6 bases). The germline gives CDR1 MDHEN, CDR2 SYDVKM. The V end lost 5 bases, the J end lost 5 bases, and 18 bases lay between the germline ends. The CDR3 covers 15 residues. The CDR3 here is CASSSEGGWRTEAFF. The CDR3 DNA is TGTGCCAGCAGTAGCGAAGGGGGATGGCGTACTGAAGCTTTCTTT.

V gene TRBV13 combines with J gene TRBJ1-4; D call uncertain. Germline CDR1 PRHDT, CDR2 FYEKMQ (reference sequence). CDR3 length equals 16 residues. V lost 4 bases, J lost 0 bases, and 12 bases lay in between. CDR3: CASSSRSGATNEKLFF. DNA of the CDR3: TGTGCCAGCAGCTCTAGGAGTGGGGCAACTAATGAAAAACTGTTTTTT.

This clone was counted only a few times. The rearrangement joins TRBV28 to TRBJ2-7; tentatively, D is TRBD1 or TRBD2 (7 bases each). Trimming stripped 7 bases from V and 0 bases from J, with 19 bases between. Per the germline V gene, CDR1 is MDHEN and CDR2 is SYDVKM. The CDR3 has 16 amino acids. The DNA for the CDR3 is TGTGCCAGCAAACCTATGAAGCGGGACAGCTCCTACGAGCAGTACTTC. Its translation: CASKPMKRDSSYEQYF.

This clone has a single count. The J gene is TRBJ1-5, the V gene TRBV19, with D tentatively TRBD1 (5 bases). The CDR3 contains 17 residues. V was cut by 4 bases and J by 9 bases, with 25 bases left in between. Germline V lookup: CDR1 LNHDA, CDR2 SQIVND (reference sequence). This CDR3 is CASSKLSGTGLLGPQHF. DNA for the CDR3: TGTGCCAGTAGTAAACTTTCCGGGACGGGCCTTTTAGGGCCCCAGCATTTT.

This clone was counted a few times. This rearrangement joins TRBV2 to TRBJ1-2; possible D gene TRBD1, 6 bases. Trimming cost V 4 bases and J 5 bases, with 11 bases left between them. CDR3 length: 13 residues. Germline V CDR1 and CDR2: SNHLY, FYNNEI. CDR3 in DNA: TGTGCCAGCAGTGGGGGGCAAACGTATGGCTACACCTTC. It encodes CASSGGQTYGYTF. The full variable domain, in which reference TRBV2 and TRBJ1-2 provide the parts outside the CDR3, is EPEVTQTPSHQVTQMGQEVILRCVPISNHLYFYWYRQILGQKVEFLVSFYNNEISEKSEIFDDQFSVERPDGSNFTLKIRSTKLEDSAMYFCASSGGQTYGYTFGSGTRLTVV.

The J gene is TRBJ2-7, the V gene TRBV13, with TRBD2 matching 12 bases. V shed 4 bases, J shed 5 bases, and the junction held 3 bases outside the gene matches. In germline, CDR1 is PRHDT, CDR2 FYEKMQ (reference sequence). The CDR3 extends over 14 amino acids. In nucleotides, the CDR3 is TGTGCCAGCAGCTCGACTAGCGGGAGTAACGAGCAGTACTTC. Protein sequence: CASSSTSGSNEQYF.

This clone was seen a few times. Other DNA variants within this sample encode the same CDR3. The chain employs TRBV30 and TRBJ2-5; D not certain. This CDR3 region has 13 residues. CDR1 and CDR2 from the germline V gene are GTSNPN and SVGIG (reference sequence). Trimming took off 0 bases at V and 1 base at J, with 6 bases between the two ends. The CDR3: CAWSVGGQETQYF. CDR3 DNA: TGTGCCTGGAGTGTTGGTGGCCAAGAGACCCAGTACTTC.

This CDR3 is CASSQGSGSILETQYF. In DNA form, the CDR3 reads TGTGCCAGCAGCCAGGGGAGCGGGAGTATTTTGGAGACCCAGTACTTC. The chain couples TRBV7-3 to TRBJ2-5; TRBD2 agrees at 8 bases. The germline V gene encodes CDR1 SGHTA and CDR2 FQGTGA. This CDR3 region has 16 residues. Trimming removed 5 bases from V and 5 bases from J; junction bases left unmatched: 13.

This sequence joins TRBV29-1 and TRBJ2-4; D remains unclear. V gave up 3 bases and J gave up 1 base, with 10 bases separating them. Germline loops: CDR1 SQVTM, CDR2 ANQGSEA. The CDR3 totals 14 residues. CDR3: CSVDDGDAKNIQYF. CDR3 DNA: TGCAGCGTTGATGATGGGGATGCCAAAAACATTCAGTACTTC.

This clone has more than one count but fewer than ten. J is TRBJ2-5 and V is TRBV9; 12 bases align to TRBD2. CDR3 length: 16 residues. V was pared by 0 bases and J by 5 bases, with 5 bases of the junction left unmatched. The germline CDR1 and CDR2 sequences are SGDLS and YYNGEE. The CDR3 reads CASSVGLAGATETQYF. CDR3 bases: TGTGCCAGCAGCGTAGGACTAGCGGGAGCGACGGAGACCCAGTACTTC.

The chain carries TRBV19 and TRBJ2-7, with TRBD1 matching over 7 bases. V gave up 5 bases and J gave up 0 bases; unmatched junction bases: 7. Germline lookup yields CDR1 LNHDA and CDR2 SQIVND (reference sequence). CDR3 length equals 15 residues. In DNA form, the CDR3 reads TGTGCCAGTAGTGCCCGGGACAGTACCTCCTACGAGCAGTACTTC. Translated: CASSARDSTSYEQYF.

The CDR3 sequence is CASSLGGGSEYEQYF. Here the CDR3 DNA reads TGTGCCAGCAGCCTTGGGGGCGGGAGCGAATACGAGCAGTACTTC. The chain recombines TRBV6-5 with TRBJ2-7, with a tentative D call TRBD2 (7 bases). The CDR3 contains 15 residues. Trimming stripped 6 bases from V and 4 bases from J, with 19 bases between. Germline CDR1 reads MNHEY; CDR2 reads SVGAGI.

V gene TRBV21-1 combines with J gene TRBJ2-7; the DNA was not used to check the table's D call, TRBD1. TRBV21-1 is annotated as a pseudogene. The CDR3 runs to 12 residues. DNA of the CDR3: TGTGCCAGCAGCCCCAGCTCCTACGAGCAGTACTTC. Protein: CASSPSSYEQYF.

The chain is built from TRBV4-2 and TRBJ2-7, with a weak D call TRBD2 (5 bases). Germline CDR1 reads LGHNA; CDR2 reads YNFKEQ. Trimming left V 2 bases short and J 1 base short, with 9 bases between. The CDR3 runs to 14 residues. In DNA form, the CDR3 reads TGTGCCAGCAGCCAAAGGACTGGATCCTACGAGCAGTACTTC. Translation gives CASSQRTGSYEQYF.

To note about this clone: This CDR3 is also generated by other DNA sequences in the sample. The V and J genes are TRBV7-2 and TRBJ2-7, with D possibly TRBD2 on 6 matching bases. Germline V gene lookup returns CDR1 SGHTA and CDR2 FQGNSA. This CDR3 region has 15 residues. Trimming stripped 1 base from V and 0 bases from J, with 10 bases between. The DNA of the CDR3 is TGTGCCAGCAGCTTAGGGGGCGGGATCTCCTACGAGCAGTACTTC. Protein: CASSLGGGISYEQYF.

The rearrangement links TRBV7-8 to TRBJ2-1; TRBD2 matches 9 bases. CDR3 length: 15 amino acids. V trimming: 3 bases; J trimming: 0 bases; junction bases outside the gene matches: 0. The germline V gene has CDR1 SGHVS and CDR2 FQNEAQ. CDR3 sequence (DNA): TGTGCCAGCAGCTTTAGCGGGGGCTCCTACAATGAGCAGTTCTTC. This codes for CASSFSGGSYNEQFF.

This clone appeared a few times. The chain recombines TRBV15 with TRBJ2-3; TRBD2 matches 8 bases. V lost 0 bases and J lost 4; bases outside the gene matches: 6. This CDR3 contains 16 residues. The germline gives CDR1 LNHNV, CDR2 YYDKDF (reference sequence). The CDR3 sequence: CATSRESGSPADTQYF. CDR3 in DNA: TGTGCCACCAGCAGAGAGAGCGGGAGCCCCGCAGATACGCAGTATTTT.

This rearrangement joins TRBV19 to TRBJ2-5, with TRBD1 as a possible D gene (6 bases). Per the germline V gene, CDR1 is LNHDA and CDR2 is SQIVND (reference sequence). The germline V and J ends were trimmed by 7 bases and 5 bases, with 8 bases remaining between them. This CDR3 comprises 11 residues. DNA of the CDR3: TGTGCCAGTACCCAGGGGGAGACCCAGTACTTC. It is translated as CASTQGETQYF. Full variable domain (missing parts from reference TRBV19 and TRBJ2-5): DGGITQSPKYLFRKEGQNVTLSCEQNLNHDAMYWYRQDPGQGLRLIYYSQIVNDFQKGDIAEGYSVSREKKESFPLTVTSAQKNPTAFYLCASTQGETQYFGPGTRLLVL.

By frequency in the sample, this clone is medium-sized. The chain is built from TRBV13 and TRBJ2-7, with D perhaps TRBD2 (5 bases). CDR1 is PRHDT, CDR2 FYEKMQ, per germline (reference sequence). This CDR3 is built from 13 residues. Trimming took 5 bases from V and 1 from J, leaving 9 bases between them. CDR3 loop: CASSPGISYEQYF. The CDR3 nucleotides read TGTGCCAGCAGCCCCGGGATTTCCTACGAGCAGTACTTC.

The CDR3 is CASSVDVGANYGYTF. The CDR3 nucleotides are TGTGCCAGCAGCGTAGATGTCGGGGCTAACTATGGCTACACCTTC. The chain carries TRBV9 and TRBJ1-2; D uncertain. V gave up 0 bases and J gave up 0 bases, with 9 bases separating them. This CDR3 is built from 15 residues. Per germline, CDR1 SGDLS and CDR2 YYNGEE.